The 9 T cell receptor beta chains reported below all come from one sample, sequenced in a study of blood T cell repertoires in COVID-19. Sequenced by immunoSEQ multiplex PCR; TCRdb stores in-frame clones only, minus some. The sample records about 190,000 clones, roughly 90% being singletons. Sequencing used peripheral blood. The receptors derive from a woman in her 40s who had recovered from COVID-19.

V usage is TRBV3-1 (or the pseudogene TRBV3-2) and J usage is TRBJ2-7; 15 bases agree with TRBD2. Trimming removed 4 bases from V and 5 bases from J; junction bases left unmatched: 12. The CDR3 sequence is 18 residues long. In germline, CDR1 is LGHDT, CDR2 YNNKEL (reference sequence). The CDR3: CASSLQGLAGGPRDEQYF. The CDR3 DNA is TGTGCCAGCAGCCTCCAAGGACTAGCGGGAGGGCCTAGGGACGAGCAGTACTTC.

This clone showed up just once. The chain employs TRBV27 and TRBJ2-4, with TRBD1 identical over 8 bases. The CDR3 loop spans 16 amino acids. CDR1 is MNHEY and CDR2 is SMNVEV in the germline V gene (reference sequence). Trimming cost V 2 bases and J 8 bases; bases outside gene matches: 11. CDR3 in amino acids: CASSLVGRTGSYIQYF. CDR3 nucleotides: TGTGCCAGCAGTTTAGTGGGGAGGACAGGGAGTTACATTCAGTACTTC.

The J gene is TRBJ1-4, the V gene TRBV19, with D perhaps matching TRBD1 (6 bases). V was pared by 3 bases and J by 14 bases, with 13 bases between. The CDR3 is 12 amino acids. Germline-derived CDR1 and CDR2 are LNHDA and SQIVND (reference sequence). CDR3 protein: CASSIFRGHLFF. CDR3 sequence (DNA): TGTGCCAGTAGTATCTTCAGGGGTCACCTGTTTTTT. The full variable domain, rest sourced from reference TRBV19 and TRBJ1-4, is DGGITQSPKYLFRKEGQNVTLSCEQNLNHDAMYWYRQDPGQGLRLIYYSQIVNDFQKGDIAEGYSVSREKKESFPLTVTSAQKNPTAFYLCASSIFRGHLFFGSGTQLSVL.

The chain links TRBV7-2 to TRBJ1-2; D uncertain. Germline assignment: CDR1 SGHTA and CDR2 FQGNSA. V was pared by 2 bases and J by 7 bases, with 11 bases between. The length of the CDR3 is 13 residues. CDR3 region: CASSLNGEGGYTF. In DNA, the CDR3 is TGTGCCAGCAGCTTAAACGGGGAGGGTGGCTACACCTTC.

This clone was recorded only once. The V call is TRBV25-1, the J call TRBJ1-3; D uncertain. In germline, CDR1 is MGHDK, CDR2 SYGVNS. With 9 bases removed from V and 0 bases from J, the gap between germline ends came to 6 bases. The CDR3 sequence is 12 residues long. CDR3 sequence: CASHSSGNTIYF. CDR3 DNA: TGTGCCAGTCATAGCTCTGGAAACACCATATATTTT.

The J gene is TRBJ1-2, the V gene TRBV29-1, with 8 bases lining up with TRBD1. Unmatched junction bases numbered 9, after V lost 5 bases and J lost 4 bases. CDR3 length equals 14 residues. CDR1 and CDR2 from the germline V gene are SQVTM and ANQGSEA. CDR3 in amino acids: CSVKLTGVFYGYTF. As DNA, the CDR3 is TGCAGCGTTAAATTGACAGGGGTATTCTATGGCTACACCTTC.

The CDR3 reads CATSLSSGSGQETQYF. In DNA, the CDR3 is TGTGCCACCAGCCTGTCTAGCGGGAGCGGCCAAGAGACCCAGTACTTC. The gene calls are TRBV15 and TRBJ2-5; 10 bases line up with TRBD2. This CDR3 spans 16 amino acids. With 5 bases clipped from V and 1 base from J, the junction kept 7 bases outside the gene matches. Germline V gene sequence: CDR1 LNHNV, CDR2 YYDKDF (reference sequence).

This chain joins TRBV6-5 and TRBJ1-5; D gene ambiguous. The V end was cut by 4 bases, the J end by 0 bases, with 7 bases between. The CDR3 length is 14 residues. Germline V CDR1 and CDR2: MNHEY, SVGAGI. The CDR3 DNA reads TGTGCCAGCAGTTCACAGAGTAGCAATCAGCCCCAGCATTTT. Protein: CASSSQSSNQPQHF.

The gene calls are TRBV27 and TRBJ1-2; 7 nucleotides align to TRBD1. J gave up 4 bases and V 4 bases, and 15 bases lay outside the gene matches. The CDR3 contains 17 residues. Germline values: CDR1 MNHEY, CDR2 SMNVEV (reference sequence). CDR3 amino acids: CASSSRGQPMDVYGYTF. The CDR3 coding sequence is TGTGCCAGCAGTTCGAGGGGACAGCCCATGGATGTCTATGGCTACACCTTC.